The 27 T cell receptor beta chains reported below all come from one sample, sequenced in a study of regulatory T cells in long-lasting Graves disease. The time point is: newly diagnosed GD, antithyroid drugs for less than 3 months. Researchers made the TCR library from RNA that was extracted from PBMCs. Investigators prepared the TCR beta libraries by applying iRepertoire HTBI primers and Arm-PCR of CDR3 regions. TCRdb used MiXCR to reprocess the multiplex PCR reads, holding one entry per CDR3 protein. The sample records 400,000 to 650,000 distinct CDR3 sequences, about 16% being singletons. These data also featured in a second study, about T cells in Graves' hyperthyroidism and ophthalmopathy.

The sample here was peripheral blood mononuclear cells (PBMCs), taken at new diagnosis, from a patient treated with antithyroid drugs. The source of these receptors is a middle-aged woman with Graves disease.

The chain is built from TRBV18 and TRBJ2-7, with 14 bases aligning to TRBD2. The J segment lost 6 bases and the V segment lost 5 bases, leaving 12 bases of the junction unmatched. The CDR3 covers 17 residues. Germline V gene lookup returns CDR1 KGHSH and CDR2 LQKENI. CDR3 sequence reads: CASSLTSGGAGSIEQYF. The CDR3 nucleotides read TGTGCCAGCTCATTGACTAGCGGGGGGGCCGGATCAATCGAGCAGTACTTC. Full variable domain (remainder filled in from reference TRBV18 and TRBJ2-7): NAGVMQNPRHLVRRRGQEARLRCSPMKGHSHVYWYRQLPEEGLKFMVYLQKENIIDESGMPKERFSAEFPKEGPSILRIQQVVRGDSAAYFCASSLTSGGAGSIEQYFGPGTRLTVT.

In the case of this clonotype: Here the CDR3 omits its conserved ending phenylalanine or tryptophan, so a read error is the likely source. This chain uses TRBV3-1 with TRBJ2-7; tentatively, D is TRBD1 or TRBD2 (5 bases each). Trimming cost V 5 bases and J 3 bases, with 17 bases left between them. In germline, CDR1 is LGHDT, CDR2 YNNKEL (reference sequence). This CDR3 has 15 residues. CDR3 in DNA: TGTGCCAGCAGCGTAGCTGTGGGACGGAACTACGAGCAGTACTCC. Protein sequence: CASSVAVGRNYEQYS.

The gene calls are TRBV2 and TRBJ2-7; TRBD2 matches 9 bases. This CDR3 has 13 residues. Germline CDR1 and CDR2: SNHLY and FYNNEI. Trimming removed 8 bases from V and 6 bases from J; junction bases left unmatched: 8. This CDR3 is CASDRGGDLEQYF. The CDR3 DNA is TGTGCCAGCGACCGCGGGGGGGATCTCGAGCAGTACTTC.

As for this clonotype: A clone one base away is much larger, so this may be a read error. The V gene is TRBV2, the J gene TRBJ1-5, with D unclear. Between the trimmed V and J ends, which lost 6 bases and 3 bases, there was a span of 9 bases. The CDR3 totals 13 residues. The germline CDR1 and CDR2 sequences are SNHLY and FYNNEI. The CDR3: CASRREINQPQHF. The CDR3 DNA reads TGTGCCAGCAGGCGGGAGATCAATCAGCCCCAGCATTTT.

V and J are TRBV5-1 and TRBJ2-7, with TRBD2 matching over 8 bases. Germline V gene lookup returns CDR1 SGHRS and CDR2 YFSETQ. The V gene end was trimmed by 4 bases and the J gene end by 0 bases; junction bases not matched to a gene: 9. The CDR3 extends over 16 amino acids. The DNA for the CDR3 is TGCGCCAGCAGCCCTCCGGGGAGCGGGAGCTCCTACGAGCAGTACTTC. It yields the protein CASSPPGSGSSYEQYF.

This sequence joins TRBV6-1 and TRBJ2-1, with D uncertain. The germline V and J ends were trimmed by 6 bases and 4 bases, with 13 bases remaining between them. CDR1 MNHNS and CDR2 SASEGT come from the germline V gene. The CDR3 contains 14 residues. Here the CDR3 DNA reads TGTGCCAGCAGATTGGCAGCCTCATACAATGAGCAGTTCTTC. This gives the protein CASRLAASYNEQFF.

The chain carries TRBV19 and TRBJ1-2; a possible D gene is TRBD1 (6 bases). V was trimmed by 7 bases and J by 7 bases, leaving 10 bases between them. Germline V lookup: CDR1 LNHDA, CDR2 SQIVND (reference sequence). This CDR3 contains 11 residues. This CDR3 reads CASNRDIGYTF. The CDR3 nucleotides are TGTGCCAGTAATCGGGACATTGGCTACACCTTC.

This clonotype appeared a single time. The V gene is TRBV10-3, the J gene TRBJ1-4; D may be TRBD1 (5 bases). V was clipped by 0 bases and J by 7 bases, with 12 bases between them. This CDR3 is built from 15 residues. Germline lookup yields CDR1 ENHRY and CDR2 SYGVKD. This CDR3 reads CAISESVGLGEKLFF. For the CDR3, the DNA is TGTGCCATCAGTGAGTCGGTGGGGCTCGGTGAAAAACTGTTTTTT.

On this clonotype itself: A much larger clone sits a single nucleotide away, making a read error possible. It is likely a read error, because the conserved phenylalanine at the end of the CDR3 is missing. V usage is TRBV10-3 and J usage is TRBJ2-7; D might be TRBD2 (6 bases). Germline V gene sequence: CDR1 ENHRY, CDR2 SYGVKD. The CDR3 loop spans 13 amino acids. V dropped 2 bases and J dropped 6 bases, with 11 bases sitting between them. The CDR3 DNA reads TGTGCCATCAGTGAGGGGGAGGTAGGCGAGCAGTACCTC. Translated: CAISEGEVGEQYL.

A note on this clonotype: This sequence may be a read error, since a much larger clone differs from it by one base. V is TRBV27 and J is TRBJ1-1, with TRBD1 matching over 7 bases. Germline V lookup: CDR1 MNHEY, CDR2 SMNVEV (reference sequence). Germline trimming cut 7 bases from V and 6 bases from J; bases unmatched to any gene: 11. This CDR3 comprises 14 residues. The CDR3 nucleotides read TGTGCCAGCACCCCCGACAGGGTTAACGCTGAAGCTTTCTTT. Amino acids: CASTPDRVNAEAFF.

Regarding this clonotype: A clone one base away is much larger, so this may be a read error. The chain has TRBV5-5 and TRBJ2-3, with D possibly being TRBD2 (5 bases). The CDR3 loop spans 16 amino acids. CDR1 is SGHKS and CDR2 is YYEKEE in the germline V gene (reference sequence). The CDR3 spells CASGLVGGGAADTQYF. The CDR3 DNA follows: TGTGCCAGCGGCTTAGTCGGAGGTGGAGCAGCAGATACGCAGTATTTT.

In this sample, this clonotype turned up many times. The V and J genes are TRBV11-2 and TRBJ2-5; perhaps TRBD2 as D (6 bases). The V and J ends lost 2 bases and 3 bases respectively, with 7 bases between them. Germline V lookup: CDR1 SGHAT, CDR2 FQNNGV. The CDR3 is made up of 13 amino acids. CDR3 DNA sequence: TGTGCCAGCAGCTTATGGGGGGAAGAGACCCAGTACTTC. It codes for CASSLWGEETQYF.

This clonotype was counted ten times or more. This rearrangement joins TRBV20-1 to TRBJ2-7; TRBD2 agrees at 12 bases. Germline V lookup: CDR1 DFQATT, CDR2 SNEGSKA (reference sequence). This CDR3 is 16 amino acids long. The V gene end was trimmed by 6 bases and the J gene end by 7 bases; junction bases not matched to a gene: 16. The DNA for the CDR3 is TGCAGTGCCACAGGGGCTAGCGGGGGGGCCGGGGATGAGCAGTACTTC. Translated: CSATGASGGAGDEQYF.

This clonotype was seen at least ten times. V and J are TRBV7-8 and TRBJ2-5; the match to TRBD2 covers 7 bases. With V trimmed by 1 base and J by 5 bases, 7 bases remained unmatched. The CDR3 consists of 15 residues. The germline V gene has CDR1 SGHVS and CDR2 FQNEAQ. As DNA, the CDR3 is TGTGCCAGCAGCTTAGAAGGCGCGGGGGAGGAGACCCAGTACTTC. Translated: CASSLEGAGEETQYF.

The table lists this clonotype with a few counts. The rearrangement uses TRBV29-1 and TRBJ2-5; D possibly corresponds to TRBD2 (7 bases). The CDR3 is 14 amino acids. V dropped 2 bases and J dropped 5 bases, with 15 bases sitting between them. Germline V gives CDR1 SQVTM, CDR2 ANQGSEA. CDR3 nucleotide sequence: TGCAGCGTTGAATTTGAGGGGGGGCAGGAGACCCAGTACTTC. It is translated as CSVEFEGGQETQYF.

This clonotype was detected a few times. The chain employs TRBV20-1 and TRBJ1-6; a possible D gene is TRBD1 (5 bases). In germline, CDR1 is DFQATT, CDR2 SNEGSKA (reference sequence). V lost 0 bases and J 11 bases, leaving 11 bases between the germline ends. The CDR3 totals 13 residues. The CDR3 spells CSARETDDPPLHF. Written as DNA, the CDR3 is TGCAGTGCTAGAGAGACAGACGATCCACCCCTCCACTTT.

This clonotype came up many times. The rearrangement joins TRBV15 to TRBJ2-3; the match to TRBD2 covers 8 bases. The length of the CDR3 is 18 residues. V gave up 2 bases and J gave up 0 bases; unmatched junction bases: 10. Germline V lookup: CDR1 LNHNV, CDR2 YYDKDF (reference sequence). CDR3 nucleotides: TGTGCCACCAGCAGACGTAGCGGGATACCCCTCAGCACAGATACGCAGTATTTT. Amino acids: CATSRRSGIPLSTDTQYF. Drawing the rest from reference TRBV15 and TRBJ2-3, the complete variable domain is DAMVIQNPRYQVTQFGKPVTLSCSQTLNHNVMYWYQQKSSQAPKLLFHYYDKDFNNEADTPDNFQSRRPNTSFCFLDIRSPGLGDTAMYLCATSRRSGIPLSTDTQYFGPGTRLTVL.

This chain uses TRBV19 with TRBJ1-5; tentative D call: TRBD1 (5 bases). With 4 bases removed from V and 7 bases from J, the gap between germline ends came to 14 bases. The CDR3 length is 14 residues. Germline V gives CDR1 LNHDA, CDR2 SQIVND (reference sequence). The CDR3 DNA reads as TGTGCCAGTAGTAATCTGGACACGGCGCAGCCCCAGCATTTT. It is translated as CASSNLDTAQPQHF.

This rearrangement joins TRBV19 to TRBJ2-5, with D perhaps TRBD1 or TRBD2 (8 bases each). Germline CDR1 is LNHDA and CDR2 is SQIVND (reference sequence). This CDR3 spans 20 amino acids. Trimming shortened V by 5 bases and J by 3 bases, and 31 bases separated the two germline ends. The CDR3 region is CASSRPGQASSGGPKETQYF. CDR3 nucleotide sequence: TGTGCCAGTAGTCGGCCGGGACAGGCTAGCAGCGGGGGACCGAAAGAGACCCAGTACTTC.

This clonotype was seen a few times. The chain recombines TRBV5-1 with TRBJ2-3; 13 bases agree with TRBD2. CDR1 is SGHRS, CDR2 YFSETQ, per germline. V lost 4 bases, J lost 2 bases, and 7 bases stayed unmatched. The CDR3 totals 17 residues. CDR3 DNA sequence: TGCGCCAGCAGCCGGGGACTAGCGGGGTCCTTCACAGATACGCAGTATTTT. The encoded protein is CASSRGLAGSFTDTQYF.

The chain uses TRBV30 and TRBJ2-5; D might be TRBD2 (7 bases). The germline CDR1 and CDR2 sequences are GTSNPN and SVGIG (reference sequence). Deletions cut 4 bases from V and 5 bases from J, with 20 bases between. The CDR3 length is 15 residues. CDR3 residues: CAWNALFGGPETQYF. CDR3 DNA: TGTGCCTGGAACGCTTTATTCGGGGGGCCGGAGACCCAGTACTTC.

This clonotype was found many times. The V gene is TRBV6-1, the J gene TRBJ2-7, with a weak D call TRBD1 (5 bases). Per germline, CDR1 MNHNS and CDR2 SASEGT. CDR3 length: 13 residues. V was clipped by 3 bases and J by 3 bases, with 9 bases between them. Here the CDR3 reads CASSETDVYEQYF. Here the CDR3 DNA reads TGTGCCAGCAGTGAGACAGACGTCTACGAGCAGTACTTC.

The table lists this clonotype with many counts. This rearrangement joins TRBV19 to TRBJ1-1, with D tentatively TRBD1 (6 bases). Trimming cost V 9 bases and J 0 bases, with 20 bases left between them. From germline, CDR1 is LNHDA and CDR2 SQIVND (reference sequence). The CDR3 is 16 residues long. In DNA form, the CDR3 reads TGTGCCAGCCGCCCTTTGGGGGGCCATATGAACACTGAAGCTTTCTTT. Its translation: CASRPLGGHMNTEAFF.

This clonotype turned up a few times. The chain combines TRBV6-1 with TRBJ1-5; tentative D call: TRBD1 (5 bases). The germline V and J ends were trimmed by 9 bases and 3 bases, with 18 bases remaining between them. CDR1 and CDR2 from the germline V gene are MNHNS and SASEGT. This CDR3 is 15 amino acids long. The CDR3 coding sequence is TGTGCCAGTGCAGGGTCCCCACTAATCAATCAGCCCCAGCATTTT. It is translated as CASAGSPLINQPQHF.

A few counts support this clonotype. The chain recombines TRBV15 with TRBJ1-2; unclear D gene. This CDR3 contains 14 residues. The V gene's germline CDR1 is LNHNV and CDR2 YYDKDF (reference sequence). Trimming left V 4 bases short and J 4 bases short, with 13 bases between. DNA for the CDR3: TGTGCCACCAGCAATCACTTGGGCGGCTATGGCTACACCTTC. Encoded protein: CATSNHLGGYGYTF.

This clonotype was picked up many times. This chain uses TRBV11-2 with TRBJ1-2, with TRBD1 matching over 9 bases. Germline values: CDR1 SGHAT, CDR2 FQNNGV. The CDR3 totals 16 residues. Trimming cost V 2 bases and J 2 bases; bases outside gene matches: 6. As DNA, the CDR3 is TGTGCCAGCAGCTTAAGCGCACAGGGGGCAAACTATGGCTACACCTTC. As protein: CASSLSAQGANYGYTF.

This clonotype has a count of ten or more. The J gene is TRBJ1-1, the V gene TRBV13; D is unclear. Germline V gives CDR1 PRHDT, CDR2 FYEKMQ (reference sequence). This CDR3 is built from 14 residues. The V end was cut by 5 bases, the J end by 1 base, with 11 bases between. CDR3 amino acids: CASSPTLGNTEAFF. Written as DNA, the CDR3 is TGTGCCAGCAGCCCGACCCTCGGGAACACTGAAGCTTTCTTT.